This T cell receptor (beta chain) is drawn from a study of OX40 agonist ivuxolimab in advanced cancers. Looking at the study overall: Patients treated during dose escalation were battling hepatocellular carcinoma, melanoma, renal cell or head and neck cancer.

The CDR3 length is 13 residues. Germline CDR1 and CDR2: SGHTA and FQGNSA. The J segment lost 2 bases and the V segment lost 4 bases, leaving 0 bases of the junction unmatched. This clone turned up a few times. Only in-frame clones appear in the TCRdb table, and some are missing; sequencing was by immunoSEQ multiplex PCR. The repertoire consists of 45,000 or so clones, with roughly 88% occurring once and the leading ten covering 2.6%. V usage is TRBV7-2 and J usage is TRBJ1-2; 8 bases line up with TRBD1. Here the sequenced sample was CD4+ or CD8+ T cells sorted from blood, taken in a trial of the OX40 agonist ivuxolimab. This receptor was obtained from an adult with an advanced solid tumor such as melanoma, head and neck, liver or kidney cancer. CDR3: CASSWDRNYGYTF. In nucleotides, the CDR3 is TGTGCCAGCAGCTGGGACAGGAACTATGGCTACACCTTC.